A single sample gave rise to the 20 T cell receptor beta chains below, sequenced in a study of blood T cell repertoires in COVID-19. Sequenced by immunoSEQ multiplex PCR; TCRdb stores in-frame clones only, minus some. The profile covers about 58,000 clones, with 90% appearing a single time and around an eighth taken by the ten largest. Material: peripheral blood. These receptors all come from a man in his sixties with active COVID-19.

This chain links TRBV5-1 with TRBJ1-4; 7 bases match TRBD1. The V and J ends lost 1 base and 3 bases, in that order; junction bases with no gene match: 9. Germline assignment: CDR1 SGHRS and CDR2 YFSETQ. The length of the CDR3 is 17 residues. The CDR3 protein is CASSLSTGARSNEKLFF. CDR3 sequence (DNA): TGCGCCAGCAGCTTGAGTACAGGGGCGAGATCTAATGAAAAACTGTTTTTT.

This chain connects TRBV28 to TRBJ2-5, with D unresolved. Germline V lookup: CDR1 MDHEN, CDR2 SYDVKM. Trimming took 5 bases from V and 4 from J, leaving 8 bases between them. There are 12 residues in the CDR3. The CDR3: CASSLVRETQYF. The CDR3 DNA reads as TGTGCCAGCAGTCTAGTCCGAGAGACCCAGTACTTC.

The rearrangement joins TRBV9 to TRBJ2-2; 8 bases are a match to TRBD2. V shed 0 bases and J 5 bases; nucleotides not matched to a gene: 9. CDR1 and CDR2 from the germline V gene are SGDLS and YYNGEE. The CDR3 length is 17 residues. The CDR3 protein is CASSVAPGGLRTGELFF. CDR3 DNA: TGTGCCAGCAGCGTAGCACCGGGGGGGCTACGTACCGGGGAGCTGTTTTTT. The variable domain in full, completed from reference TRBV9 and TRBJ2-2, reads DSGVTQTPKHLITATGQRVTLRCSPRSGDLSVYWYQQSLDQGLQFLIQYYNGEERAKGNILERFSAQQFPDLHSELNLSSLELGDSALYFCASSVAPGGLRTGELFFGEGSRLTVL.

This chain uses TRBV15 with TRBJ2-3, with 12 bases fitting TRBD2. The CDR3 has 19 amino acids. Germline trimming cut 1 base from V and 1 base from J; bases unmatched to any gene: 9. Germline assignment: CDR1 LNHNV and CDR2 YYDKDF (reference sequence). For the CDR3, the DNA is TGTGCCACCAGCAGAGGGACTAGCGGGGCGGTACCCGGCACAGATACGCAGTATTTT. Translating it yields CATSRGTSGAVPGTDTQYF.

This clone was found a few times. The chain joins TRBV5-4 to TRBJ2-7, with 9 bases fitting TRBD1. The CDR3 is 13 residues long. Germline V gene data show CDR1 as SGHNT and CDR2 as YYREEE (reference sequence). Trimming at V came to 4 bases and at J to 6 bases, leaving 5 bases not matched to a gene. The CDR3 region is CASSMDRGGEQYF. In nucleotides, the CDR3 is TGTGCCAGCAGCATGGACAGGGGAGGCGAGCAGTACTTC.

DNA of the CDR3: TGTGCCAGCAGTTCCAGTCTAGCCAACACAGATACGCAGTATTTT. Its translation is CASSSSLANTDTQYF. The gene calls are TRBV6-2 or TRBV6-3 and TRBJ2-3; D perhaps matches TRBD2 (5 bases). V was shortened by 4 bases and J by 2 bases, with 13 bases between the two germline ends. Germline CDR1 MNHEY, CDR2 SVGEGT. CDR3 length: 15 amino acids.

This clone showed up just once. V usage is TRBV12-5 and J usage is TRBJ2-1; D ambiguous. The germline V gene has CDR1 LGHNT and CDR2 FRNRAP. Trimming took 8 bases from V and 0 from J, leaving 11 bases between them. There are 14 residues in the CDR3. In DNA, the CDR3 is TGTGCTAGTTCTGACCGGAGCTCCTACAATGAGCAGTTCTTC. Residues: CASSDRSSYNEQFF.

The chain uses TRBV6-5 and TRBJ2-7; 12 positions match TRBD2. The CDR3 consists of 16 residues. After removal of 0 bases from V and 4 bases from J, the junction contained 4 bases not matched to a gene. Looked up from germline, CDR1 is MNHEY and CDR2 is SVGAGI. CDR3 coding DNA: TGTGCCAGCAGTTACTCCCCACTAGCGGGGGGATACGAGCAGTACTTC. This sequence encodes CASSYSPLAGGYEQYF.

J is TRBJ2-7 and V is TRBV2; TRBD1 matches 7 bases. Germline CDR1 and CDR2: SNHLY and FYNNEI. V lost 0 bases to trimming and J lost 4 bases; unmatched junction nucleotides: 6. The CDR3 consists of 15 residues. CDR3 amino acids: CASSEALGQVYEQYF. For the CDR3, the DNA is TGTGCCAGCAGTGAAGCGCTAGGACAGGTGTACGAGCAGTACTTC.

The genes are TRBV6-5 and TRBJ1-1; D gene unclear. The CDR3 is 12 residues long. The V gene lost 6 bases and the J gene lost 7 bases, with 12 bases spanning the gap. Germline V gives CDR1 MNHEY, CDR2 SVGAGI. The CDR3 reads CASRLGIFEAFF. In DNA form, the CDR3 reads TGTGCCAGCAGACTCGGGATATTTGAAGCTTTCTTT.

This sequence joins TRBV10-2 and TRBJ2-5, with 12 bases identical to TRBD2. J gave up 5 bases and V 2 bases, and 6 bases lay outside the gene matches. The CDR3 spans 16 residues. CDR1 WSHSY and CDR2 SAAADI come from the germline V gene. The CDR3 coding sequence is TGCGCCAGCAGTGAGCCTAGCGGGGGGGCAGGGGAGACCCAGTACTTC. Protein: CASSEPSGGAGETQYF.

The rearrangement links TRBV20-1 to TRBJ2-1, with 10 bases identical to TRBD1. V lost 3 bases and J lost 4; bases outside the gene matches: 6. The CDR3 sequence is 15 residues long. The germline gives CDR1 DFQATT, CDR2 SNEGSKA (reference sequence). The CDR3 nucleotides are TGCAGTGCTAGTGAATGGGGACAGGGGTACAATGAGCAGTTCTTC. Translating gives CSASEWGQGYNEQFF.

The chain links TRBV5-1 to TRBJ2-7; D may be TRBD2 (5 bases). The V and J ends lost 0 bases and 0 bases respectively, with 10 bases between them. The germline V gene has CDR1 SGHRS and CDR2 YFSETQ. The CDR3 length is 15 residues. The chain's CDR3 is CASSLDSLASYEQYF. CDR3 coding DNA: TGCGCCAGCAGCTTGGACAGCCTAGCCTCCTACGAGCAGTACTTC.

The chain joins TRBV11-2 to TRBJ2-1; 9 bases match TRBD1. J lost 4 bases, V lost 3 bases, and 13 bases had no gene match. This CDR3 comprises 18 residues. CDR1 is SGHAT, CDR2 FQNNGV, per germline. The CDR3 spells CASSLSPGQGFGYNEQFF. CDR3 coding DNA: TGTGCCAGCAGCTTGTCTCCGGGACAGGGTTTCGGATACAATGAGCAGTTCTTC.

This clone was found a few times. The chain carries TRBV30 and TRBJ2-7; weak D call: TRBD1 (5 bases). The CDR3 covers 11 residues. The germline V gene encodes CDR1 GTSNPN and CDR2 SVGIG (reference sequence). Trimming took 2 bases from V and 3 from J, leaving 5 bases between them. The CDR3 region is CAWSTGYEQYF. The CDR3 bases are TGTGCCTGGAGTACAGGCTACGAGCAGTACTTC.

This chain joins TRBV28 and TRBJ1-2; D unclear. V dropped 10 bases and J dropped 0 bases, with 12 bases sitting between them. The CDR3 has 13 amino acids. Germline V gives CDR1 MDHEN, CDR2 SYDVKM. The CDR3 DNA is TGTGCCACCCGACGGGTATCTAACTATGGCTACACCTTC. Amino acids: CATRRVSNYGYTF.

The chain recombines TRBV6-2 or TRBV6-3 with TRBJ1-1; D is possibly TRBD1 (6 bases). The CDR3 is 16 residues long. The V gene's germline CDR1 is MNHEY and CDR2 SVGEGT. With 0 bases removed from V and 6 bases from J, the gap between germline ends came to 17 bases. The CDR3 nucleotides are TGTGCCAGCAGTTACTCGCGACAGGTGGTACGCGCTGAAGCTTTCTTT. Protein: CASSYSRQVVRAEAFF.

In DNA, the CDR3 is TGTGCCAGCAGCTTAGCTAGCGGGGGGGCCGCCAATGAGCAGTTCTTC. Translation: CASSLASGGAANEQFF. This chain links TRBV11-3 with TRBJ2-1; 12 bases line up with TRBD2. Germline V gives CDR1 SGHNT, CDR2 YENEEA. J lost 6 bases, V lost 1 base, and 4 bases had no gene match. This CDR3 is 16 amino acids long.

This chain joins TRBV6-5 and TRBJ2-7; D gene unclear. Trimming took off 7 bases at V and 4 bases at J, with 8 bases between the two ends. Germline CDR1 reads MNHEY; CDR2 reads SVGAGI. This CDR3 has 11 amino acids. The CDR3 sequence: CASIQAYEQYF. The CDR3 DNA reads as TGTGCCAGCATCCAGGCGTACGAGCAGTACTTC.

This sequence joins TRBV24-1 and TRBJ2-5; possible D gene TRBD1, 6 bases. With 12 bases removed from V and 5 bases from J, the gap between germline ends came to 18 bases. CDR1 is KGHDR and CDR2 is SFDVKD in the germline V gene. The CDR3 is made up of 13 amino acids. In DNA form, the CDR3 reads TGTGCCGCTGGTCGAACAGGGACCGAGACCCAGTACTTC. The encoded protein is CAAGRTGTETQYF.